This record concerns one T cell receptor (beta chain) sequence. This clone's antigen is unknown. No qualities accompany the bases; no much larger clone lies one base away. Each collaborating institution followed its own protocols to collect whole blood in K2EDTA tubes. Collaborator samples were shipped for TCRbeta analysis as frozen whole blood, isolated PBMCs, or DNA extracted from either sample type. TCRbeta CDR3 regions were amplified from genomic DNA using the immunoSEQ Assay, a bias-controlled multiplex PCR. Concerning the study's data processing: Within the assay, amplification of reference gene primers was used to estimate how many nucleated cells each sample contained. To quantify the absolute abundance of each unique TCRbeta CDR3 rearrangement, sequence reads were collapsed and filtered. For each sample, productive Simpson clonality was calculated as the square root of Simpson's diversity index across productive rearrangements. The immuneACCESS repertoire file appears here via TCRdb, limited to in-frame rearrangements. These files lack a portion of the clones; in checked studies, under half of the deficit traces to unresolved V genes, and the cause of the others is not known. D and trimming come from the DNA, and the V and J calls and clone size come from that table. Within this sample are 200,000 to 250,000 clones, with approximately 91% of them counted one time only. Around 2.9% of the sample is taken by the ten largest.

This entry belongs to a study of blood T cell repertoires in COVID-19 (TCRdb year 2020). In the study overall: The collaborator samples originated in the United States, Italy and Spain and spanned the acute and convalescent phases of COVID-19. The dataset comprised deeply sampled blood TCRbeta repertoires from subjects exposed to, actively infected with, or recovered from COVID-19. The sample metadata nearly always contained a de-identified subject ID, COVID-19 status, age in years and sex. The material from the prospective study consisted of cDNA or gDNA derived from T cells, B-cell-depleted T cells, or PBMCs. Samples came from the ongoing ImmuneRACE study (first 160 participants) plus 1,254 subjects from 6 global collaborators. A freely available public database, intended as a resource for researchers studying the immune response to SARS-CoV-2, is where the repertoires were released. Where HLA class I and class II types were available, the types were taken from metadata supplied by the sample provider, not from assay-based typing.

Beyond this particular receptor, the publication reports: The amount of clinical and demographic metadata varied by source and participant and was provided uncurated.

CDR1 LNHDA and CDR2 SQIVND were looked up in the germline V gene (reference sequence). Taken from cysteine to phenylalanine, the CDR3 has 14 residues. Just CDR3 DNA is preserved here, 42 bases in frame from base 1. Relative to germline, V is missing 6 bases and J is missing 1 base, with 3 bases of the junction outside any gene match. The clonotype originates from a woman aged 55-75 years with acute or convalescent COVID-19. The rearrangement joined TRBV19 to TRBJ1-2, with 9 bases in between that match TRBD1. Input material: peripheral blood. The nucleotide sequence reads as follows: TGTGCCAGTAGGGGGGACAGGGATAACTATGGCTACACCTTC. Translated, it reads CASRGDRDNYGYTF.